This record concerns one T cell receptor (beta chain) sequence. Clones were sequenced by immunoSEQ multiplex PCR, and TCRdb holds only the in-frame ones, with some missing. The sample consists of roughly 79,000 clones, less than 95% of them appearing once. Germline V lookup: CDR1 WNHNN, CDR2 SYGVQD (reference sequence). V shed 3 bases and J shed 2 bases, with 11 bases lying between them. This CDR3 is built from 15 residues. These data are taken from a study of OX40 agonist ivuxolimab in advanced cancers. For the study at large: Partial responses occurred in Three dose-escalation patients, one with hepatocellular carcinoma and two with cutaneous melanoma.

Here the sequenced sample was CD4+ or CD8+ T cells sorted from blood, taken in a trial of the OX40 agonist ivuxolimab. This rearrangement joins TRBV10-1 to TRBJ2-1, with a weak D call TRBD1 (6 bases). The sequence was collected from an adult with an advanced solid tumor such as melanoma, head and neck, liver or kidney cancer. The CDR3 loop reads CASSDLRGTYNEQFF. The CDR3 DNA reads TGCGCCAGCAGTGATCTCAGGGGAACCTACAATGAGCAGTTCTTC.